Listed below are T cell receptor beta chains from one sample, sequenced in a study of spatial heterogeneity in lung cancer. From the 5' RACE reads, TCRdb called clonotypes with MiXCR, one entry per CDR3 protein. The table shows about 82,000 distinct CDR3 sequences, with roughly 12% occurring only once. Sequencing was performed on PBMCs, taken at surgery. The origin of the receptors is a male donor with early-stage non-small cell lung cancer. CDR3s include the opening cysteine and the closing phenylalanine or tryptophan. D genes are given only for firm matches. The listing skips clone size in some rows; elsewhere it reads once, few, many or a size class.

cdr3_aa	cdr3_nt	clone_size	v_call	j_call	d_call
CASSQRFGQLSYEQYF	TGTGCCAGCAGCCAGAGATTCGGACAGCTCTCCTACGAGCAGTACTTC	.	TRBV14	TRBJ2-7	.
CAISLEGYGYTF	TGTGCCATCAGCCTTGAGGGCTATGGCTACACCTTC	.	TRBV7-9	TRBJ1-2	.
CASSSHGGTYEQYF	TGTGCCAGCAGCTCCCATGGCGGCACCTACGAGCAGTACTTC	.	TRBV11-2	TRBJ2-7	.
CASSRGSNTGELFF	TGTGCCAGCAGTCGGGGGAGTAACACCGGGGAGCTGTTTTTT	.	TRBV5-6	TRBJ2-2	.
CASSSGLSNTEAFF	TGTGCCAGCAGCTCCGGACTCTCGAACACTGAAGCTTTCTTT	few	TRBV7-2	TRBJ1-1	.
CASTRDTPYEQYF	TGTGCCAGCACCCGGGACACCCCCTACGAGCAGTACTTC	.	TRBV6-2/TRBV6-3	TRBJ2-7	.
CSVDGGDYNEQFF	TGCAGCGTTGACGGCGGGGACTACAATGAGCAGTTCTTC	.	TRBV29-1	TRBJ2-1	.
CASSLSPTGNEQFF	TGTGCCAGCAGCTTATCCCCGACAGGAAATGAGCAGTTCTTC	.	TRBV7-2	TRBJ2-1	.
CASSEVGFEAFF	TGTGCCAGCAGTGAAGTTGGGTTTGAAGCTTTCTTT	.	TRBV6-1	TRBJ1-1	.
CASSEGAGITGELFF	TGTGCCAGCAGTGAAGGGGCGGGAATCACCGGGGAGCTGTTTTTT	few	TRBV6-1	TRBJ2-2	.
CASSRQNSGRARVHEQYF	TGTGCCAGCAGCAGGCAGAATAGCGGGAGGGCCAGAGTCCACGAGCAGTACTTC	.	TRBV2	TRBJ2-7	TRBD2
CAWSGSPVGYEQYF	TGTGCCTGGAGTGGAAGCCCCGTGGGGTACGAGCAGTACTTC	few	TRBV30	TRBJ2-7	.
CASSRQGEYEQYF	TGTGCCAGCAGTCGACAGGGGGAATACGAGCAGTACTTC	few	TRBV12-3/TRBV12-4	TRBJ2-7	TRBD1